This T cell receptor (beta chain) was obtained from a study of blood T cells in healthy people across ages. Study findings and constraints: The CMV status of each donor remained undetermined, and this could have confounded shifts in expanded clonotypes. PBMCs that were unsorted prevented a conclusive naive versus antigen-experienced comparison.

Healthy individuals of Caucasian origin from Russia, aged roughly 6 to 100, served as donors. The CDR3 contains 14 residues. V was trimmed by 3 bases and J by 2 bases, leaving 5 bases between them. Germline CDR1 SGHAT, CDR2 FQNNGV. Sample-barcoded 5' priming and a J-beta primer mix drove a second PCR of 7 to 11 cycles. TCRdb reprocessed the 5' RACE reads via MiXCR and lists one record per CDR3 protein. The table includes approximately 1.5 million distinct CDR3 sequences, approximately 43% detected once. This clonotype was counted at least ten times. What it binds is not known. Specimen: blood. The gene calls are TRBV11-2 and TRBJ1-6, with D unclear. This clonotype originated in a woman aged 18-29 years in good health. This chain's CDR3 is CASSLQPYNSPLHF. The CDR3 DNA sequence: TGTGCCAGCAGCTTGCAACCCTATAATTCACCCCTCCACTTT.